This T cell receptor (beta chain) comes out of a study of OX40 agonist ivuxolimab in advanced cancers. Measured with immunoSEQ multiplex PCR; TCRdb has only the in-frame clones, and not every one. The sample has 25,000 to 30,000 clones, 65% to 90% seen once. Deletions cut 7 bases from V and 5 bases from J, with 18 bases between. Germline values: CDR1 MNHEY, CDR2 SMNVEV (reference sequence). The CDR3 has 15 amino acids. The origin of this receptor is an adult with an advanced solid tumor such as melanoma, head and neck, liver or kidney cancer. Material: CD4+ or CD8+ T cells sorted from blood, obtained in a trial of the OX40 agonist ivuxolimab. The V and J genes are TRBV27 and TRBJ2-1; D not certain. The CDR3 spells CASTYQDPRDNEQFF. CDR3 in DNA: TGTGCCAGCACCTACCAGGACCCCCGTGACAATGAGCAGTTCTTC.